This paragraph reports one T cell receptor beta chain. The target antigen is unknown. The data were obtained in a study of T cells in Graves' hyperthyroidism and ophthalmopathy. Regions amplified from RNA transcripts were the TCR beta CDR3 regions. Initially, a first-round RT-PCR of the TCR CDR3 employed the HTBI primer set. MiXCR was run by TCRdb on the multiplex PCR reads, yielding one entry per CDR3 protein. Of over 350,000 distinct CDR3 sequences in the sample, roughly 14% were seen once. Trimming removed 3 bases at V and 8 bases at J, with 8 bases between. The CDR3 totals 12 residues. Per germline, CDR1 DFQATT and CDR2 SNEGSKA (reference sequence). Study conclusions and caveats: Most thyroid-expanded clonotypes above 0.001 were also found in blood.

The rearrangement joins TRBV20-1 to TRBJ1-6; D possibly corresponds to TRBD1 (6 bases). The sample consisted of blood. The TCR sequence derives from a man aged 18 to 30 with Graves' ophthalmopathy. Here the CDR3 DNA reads TGCAGTGCTAGTACAGGGTATTCACCCCTCCACTTT. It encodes CSASTGYSPLHF.